This is a list of T cell receptor beta chains from one sample in a study of cytomegalovirus exposure and HLA in healthy donors. The method was immunoSEQ multiplex PCR; TCRdb's version includes in-frame clones alone and lacks a portion of them. The table lists 150,000 to 200,000 clones, approximately 84% of them singletons. Sequencing was done on a sample of PBMCs. The receptors derive from a young man in good health and CMV-seropositive. Both conserved end residues are part of each CDR3. Fields, in order: D gene, clone size, V gene, J gene, CDR3 DNA, CDR3 protein. The D gene is left open where the match is weak. Clone sizes are given selectively: once, few, many, or a class where the clone is expanded.

>NA|NA|TRBV6-1|TRBJ1-5
TGTGCCAGCAGTGCCCCCCCACAGGTCCAGCATTTT
CASSAPPQVQHF
>NA|NA|TRBV7-8|TRBJ2-1
TGTGCCAGCAGCCCCGCGCCAGGGTACAATGAGCAGTTCTTC
CASSPAPGYNEQFF
>TRBD2|NA|TRBV7-2|TRBJ2-5
TGTGCCAGCAGCTCAATGGGACTAGCAGAGACCCAGTACTTC
CASSSMGLAETQYF
>TRBD1|NA|TRBV19|TRBJ2-4
TGTGCCAGTAGTCCTGGGGACAGGCAACTAAAAAACATTCAGTACTTC
CASSPGDRQLKNIQYF
>TRBD1|NA|TRBV7-9|TRBJ1-2
TGTGCCAGCAGCCCCTTACAGGGGCGTTATGGCTACACCTTC
CASSPLQGRYGYTF
>TRBD1|NA|TRBV7-9|TRBJ1-1
TGTGCCAGCAGCTCCCCGGACAGGCTGAACACTGAAGCTTTCTTT
CASSSPDRLNTEAFF
>NA|NA|TRBV4-2|TRBJ2-7
TGTGCCAGCAGCCAAGGGACACCTCCCTGGGAGCAGTACTTC
CASSQGTPPWEQYF
>TRBD2|NA|TRBV28|TRBJ2-1
TGTGCCAGCAGCCGGACTAGCGGGAGAAATGAGCAGTTCTTC
CASSRTSGRNEQFF
>NA|NA|TRBV5-1|TRBJ2-7
TGCGCCAGCAGCACTGGACATCAGTACTACGAGCAGTACTTC
CASSTGHQYYEQYF
>NA|NA|TRBV7-6|TRBJ2-5
TGTGCCAGCAGCTTAGTTGGAGGGACCCAAGAGACCCAGTACTTC
CASSLVGGTQETQYF
>NA|NA|TRBV5-1|TRBJ1-2
TGCGCCAGCAGCTTAGGACAGCATAACTATGGCTACACCTTC
CASSLGQHNYGYTF
>NA|NA|TRBV5-1|TRBJ2-3
TGCGCCAGTAGCGGAATCCCTAGTAGAGGCACAGATACGCAGTATTTT
CASSGIPSRGTDTQYF
>NA|NA|TRBV7-9|TRBJ1-2
TGTGCCAGCAGCTTATTGGGGGGGGCCGGTAACTATGGCTACACCTTC
CASSLLGGAGNYGYTF
>NA|NA|TRBV19|TRBJ2-7
TGTGCCAGTAGCCTTCCGCAGGGTGTTGGCGAGCAGTACTTC
CASSLPQGVGEQYF
>TRBD1|once|TRBV9|TRBJ1-3
TGTGCCAGCAGCGTAGTAGGACAGGGCTCTGGAAACACCATATATTTT
CASSVVGQGSGNTIYF
>TRBD1|NA|TRBV5-1|TRBJ2-1
TGCGCCAGCAGCCCCGGACAGGGCTCCTACAATGAGCAGTTCTTC
CASSPGQGSYNEQFF
>TRBD1|NA|TRBV6-5|TRBJ2-7
TGTGCCAGCAGACTACTCCCGGGACAGGCGTGGGAGCAGTACTTC
CASRLLPGQAWEQYF
>NA|NA|TRBV9|TRBJ1-5
TGTGCCAGCAGCGCGACTCAAAATCAGCCCCAGCATTTT
CASSATQNQPQHF
>NA|few|TRBV7-2|TRBJ1-5
TGTGCCAGCAGCTCCGGGAGTTTTAGTCAGCCCCAGCATTTT
CASSSGSFSQPQHF
>NA|NA|TRBV4-3|TRBJ1-1
TGCGCCAGCAGCCAAGACGGAAGCAAGGACAAGAACACTGAAGCTTTCTTT
CASSQDGSKDKNTEAFF
>NA|NA|TRBV5-4|TRBJ2-2
TGTGCCAGCAGCTTGATATCGGGGACCGGGGAGCTGTTTTTT
CASSLISGTGELFF
>TRBD2|few|TRBV15|TRBJ2-5
TGTGCCACCAGCAGAGGACAGCGGGAGGGCCGGGAGACCCAGTACTTC
CATSRGQREGRETQYF
>TRBD2|NA|TRBV7-3|TRBJ2-5
TGTGCCAGCAGCTTAAATAGCGGGGGAGGAGAGACCCAGTACTTC
CASSLNSGGGETQYF
>TRBD1|once|TRBV19|TRBJ2-3
TGTGCCAGTAGTCACGACAGGGCTAGCACAGATACGCAGTATTTT
CASSHDRASTDTQYF
>NA|NA|TRBV10-2|TRBJ2-7
TGCGCCAGCAGTGAGCAGGGGCAATCCTACGAGCAGTACTTC
CASSEQGQSYEQYF
>TRBD1|few|TRBV5-6|TRBJ1-1
TGTGCCAGCAGATTTAGGACAGGGGTAGGGATGAACACTGAAGCTTTCTTT
CASRFRTGVGMNTEAFF
>TRBD2|NA|TRBV11-3|TRBJ2-5
TGTGCCAGCAGCTTAGGATACCGGGAGGGCCAAGAGACCCAGTACTTC
CASSLGYREGQETQYF
>NA|NA|TRBV5-4|TRBJ2-1
TGTGCCAGCAGCTTCGGCGGGGACTACAATGAGCAGTTCTTC
CASSFGGDYNEQFF
>NA|NA|TRBV4-3|TRBJ1-2
TGCGCCAGCAGCCAAGATCATGGGACTCTAGGGAGGTATGGCTACACCTTC
CASSQDHGTLGRYGYTF
>NA|once|TRBV7-8|TRBJ1-5
TGTGCCAGCAGCGCGTCGGGGGGCAGGGGCAATCAGCCCCAGCATTTT
CASSASGGRGNQPQHF
>NA|NA|TRBV4-2|TRBJ1-1
TGTGCCAGCAGCCAAGATGGACAGAGGAACACTGAAGCTTTCTTT
CASSQDGQRNTEAFF
>TRBD1|NA|TRBV7-2|TRBJ2-5
TGTGCCAGCAGCTATGACAGGGGAGAGACCCAGTACTTC
CASSYDRGETQYF
>TRBD2|NA|TRBV7-9|TRBJ2-3
TGTGCCAGCAGCTTAGGTGGCGGGAGCGCTGACGATACGCAGTATTTT
CASSLGGGSADDTQYF
>TRBD1|few|TRBV5-6|TRBJ1-5
TGTGCCAGCAGCTCCCGGACAGGTAGTGAGCCCCAGCATTTT
CASSSRTGSEPQHF
>TRBD1|NA|TRBV5-5|TRBJ1-1
TGTGCCAGCAGCGTACAGGGGATACGGGACACTGAAGCTTTCTTT
CASSVQGIRDTEAFF
>NA|once|TRBV11-2|TRBJ2-3
TGTGCCAGCAGCTTAGTTCCGGGGGTTACCAGCACAGATACGCAGTATTTT
CASSLVPGVTSTDTQYF
>TRBD1|once|TRBV4-3|TRBJ2-1
TGCGCCAGCAGCCAAGATCAGGACAGGGGACCCTACAATGAGCAGTTCTTC
CASSQDQDRGPYNEQFF
>NA|NA|TRBV18|TRBJ2-5
TGTGCCAGCTCCCCGACAGTTCAAGAGACCCAGTACTTC
CASSPTVQETQYF
>TRBD1|NA|TRBV7-8|TRBJ1-1
TGTGCCAGCAGCCCTAGACAGGGGAGGGCTTTCTTT
CASSPRQGRAFF
>NA|once|TRBV18|TRBJ1-5
TGTGCCAGCACACAGGGCAGGGGACAGCCCCAGCATTTT
CASTQGRGQPQHF